Reported below is one T cell receptor beta chain. The data stem from a study of blood T cells in healthy people across ages. Study context: Template switching recovered approximately one barcoded beta molecule for every two T cells.

Primed by a sample-barcoded 5' primer and a J-beta primer mix, a second PCR proceeded for about 6 to 11 cycles. Every cDNA was tagged by a template-switch adaptor with 12 random nucleotides. TCRdb analysed the 5' RACE reads with MiXCR anew, one entry per CDR3 protein. The sample includes 1,800,000 or so distinct CDR3 sequences, more than 35% of them seen just once. The CDR3 spans 17 residues. V shed 2 bases and J shed 4 bases, with 19 bases lying between them. Germline values: CDR1 SGHTA, CDR2 FQGNSA. All donors came from Russia, were Caucasian and healthy, and spanned ages about 6 to 90. No fewer than 5.5 micrograms of total RNA were isolated from every sample.

The chain combines TRBV7-2 with TRBJ2-3, with D tentatively TRBD2 (5 bases). Sequenced input: blood. The origin of this receptor is a human donor in good health. Written as DNA, the CDR3 is TGTGCCAGCAGCTTAATTGATTTGGGAGCTGGGGCAGATACGCAGTATTTT. Translation: CASSLIDLGAGADTQYF.